Listed below are T cell receptor beta chains from one sample, sequenced in a study of CD8 T cells in Susac syndrome. TCRdb re-called the immunoSEQ multiplex PCR reads with MiXCR, one entry per CDR3 protein. The data hold 250,000 to 300,000 distinct CDR3 sequences, with about 85% observed a single time. Sequencing was performed on CD8+ T cells from PBMCs. All receptors come from a human donor with multiple sclerosis. Each CDR3 is given with its conserved first and last residue. A D gene is named only where the DNA matches it firmly. A clone size is listed for some rows: how often the clone was seen (once, few, many), or a class if it is expanded.

CASSLAGAIPSYEQYF | TGTGCCAGCAGCTTAGCAGGGGCCATCCCCTCCTACGAGCAGTACTTC | few | 16 | - | TRBJ2-7 | TRBV7-9
CASSASIRGRMGYGYTF | TGTGCCAGCAGTGCATCTATCAGGGGGCGGATGGGATATGGCTACACCTTC | - | 17 | TRBD1 | TRBJ1-2 | TRBV25-1
CASSLMGSYNEQFF | TGTGCCAGCAGCCTAATGGGCTCCTACAATGAGCAGTTCTTC | - | 14 | - | TRBJ2-1 | TRBV3-1
CASSWTGEMNTGELFF | TGTGCCAGCTCTTGGACAGGGGAAATGAACACCGGGGAGCTGTTTTTT | - | 16 | TRBD1 | TRBJ2-2 | TRBV6-2/TRBV6-3
CASSQGVVNTEAFF | TGTGCCAGCAGCCAAGGGGTCGTGAACACTGAAGCTTTCTTT | - | 14 | - | TRBJ1-1 | TRBV14
CASSLGVTSYEQYF | TGTGCCAGCAGCTTAGGGGTAACCTCCTACGAGCAGTACTTC | - | 14 | - | TRBJ2-7 | TRBV7-3
CASSLDRGQDTQYF | TGTGCCAGCAGCCTTGACAGGGGGCAGGATACGCAGTATTTT | - | 14 | TRBD1 | TRBJ2-3 | TRBV5-4
CASSDRLTDYEQYF | TGTGCCAGCAGTGATAGACTGACTGACTACGAGCAGTACTTC | once | 14 | - | TRBJ2-7 | TRBV2
CASSEQRGTGANVLTF | TGTGCCAGCAGTGAACAGCGGGGTACTGGGGCCAACGTCCTGACTTTC | - | 16 | TRBD2 | TRBJ2-6 | TRBV6-1
CASSPTYSLFSYNEQFF | TGTGCCAGCAGCCCTACTTATAGTCTCTTCTCCTACAATGAGCAGTTCTTC | - | 17 | - | TRBJ2-1 | TRBV7-9
CASSITRGADTQYF | TGTGCCAGCAGTATAACTAGGGGCGCAGATACGCAGTATTTT | - | 14 | - | TRBJ2-3 | TRBV27
CSARTGNLANYGYTF | TGCAGCGCGAGGACAGGAAATCTGGCTAACTATGGCTACACCTTC | - | 15 | TRBD1 | TRBJ1-2 | TRBV29-1
CASRTGTMNTEAFF | TGTGCCAGCAGAACAGGGACCATGAACACTGAAGCTTTCTTT | - | 14 | - | TRBJ1-1 | TRBV28
CASSLVVYEQFF | TGTGCCAGCAGCTTAGTGGTCTATGAGCAGTTCTTC | - | 12 | - | TRBJ2-1 | TRBV11-2
CSARDFLHEQFF | TGCAGTGCTAGAGATTTCTTGCATGAGCAGTTCTTC | - | 12 | - | TRBJ2-1 | TRBV20-1
CASSSDRRSNQPQHF | TGTGCCAGCAGCTCGGACAGGAGAAGCAATCAGCCCCAGCATTTT | few | 15 | TRBD1 | TRBJ1-5 | TRBV6-1
CSVGRASEFYEQYF | TGCAGCGTTGGGCGGGCTAGCGAGTTCTACGAGCAGTACTTC | - | 14 | - | TRBJ2-7 | TRBV29-1
CASSLDTVANYGYTF | TGTGCCAGCAGCTTGGACACGGTCGCTAACTATGGCTACACCTTC | - | 15 | - | TRBJ1-2 | TRBV7-9
CASSFGTVPNEQYF | TGTGCCAGCAGTTTCGGGACAGTCCCTAACGAGCAGTACTTC | - | 14 | TRBD1 | TRBJ2-7 | TRBV27
CASSVGQGENYGYTF | TGTGCCAGCAGCGTAGGTCAAGGGGAGAACTATGGCTACACCTTC | - | 15 | - | TRBJ1-2 | TRBV9
CASSQGQIWETQYF | TGTGCCAGCAGCCAAGGACAAATTTGGGAGACCCAGTACTTC | once | 14 | - | TRBJ2-5 | TRBV3-1
CASSAWTGGMPEQYF | TGTGCCAGCAGTGCGTGGACAGGGGGGATGCCCGAGCAGTACTTC | - | 15 | TRBD1 | TRBJ2-7 | TRBV27
CASSLAVGSYEQYF | TGTGCCAGCAGTTTGGCGGTGGGCTCCTACGAGCAGTACTTC | - | 14 | - | TRBJ2-7 | TRBV27
CASSQDKAGNGKTQYF | TGTGCCAGCAGCCAAGATAAAGCGGGAAACGGGAAGACCCAGTACTTC | - | 16 | TRBD2 | TRBJ2-5 | TRBV4-2
CASSERSYQPQHF | TGTGCCAGCAGTGAGAGATCGTATCAGCCCCAGCATTTT | few | 13 | - | TRBJ1-5 | TRBV6-1
CAWTGTGNDQPQHF | TGTGCCTGGACCGGGACAGGGAACGATCAGCCCCAGCATTTT | - | 14 | TRBD1 | TRBJ1-5 | TRBV30
CASSLGRNIEQFF | TGTGCCAGCAGTTTAGGCAGAAACATTGAGCAGTTCTTC | - | 13 | - | TRBJ2-1 | TRBV27
CAASRIGGDYGYTF | TGTGCCGCCTCGAGGATAGGGGGAGACTATGGCTACACCTTC | - | 14 | - | TRBJ1-2 | TRBV19
CPRWYPALEQYF | TGCCCCCGGTGGTACCCGGCCTTAGAGCAGTACTTC | - | 12 | - | TRBJ2-7 | TRBV23-1
CASRWTDTGELFF | TGTGCCAGCAGGTGGACTGACACCGGGGAGCTGTTTTTT | once | 13 | - | TRBJ2-2 | TRBV7-9